This TCR beta chain was identified during a study of human T cells and chemical hapten exposure. The overall study: Yields of TCR per sample differed, chiefly owing to small differences in pooled library volume. General study points: Counts of TCRs expanded at PT1 correlated positively with patch test score.

This clonotype was seen ten or more times. Antigen: not known. The ends were cut back, 5 bases at V and 6 bases at J, with 10 bases in the middle. Germline V gene lookup returns CDR1 DFQATT and CDR2 SNEGSKA (reference sequence). The CDR3 is 11 amino acids. The time point is: patch test 2, 6 weeks after DPC sensitization. Treatment specified: therapeutic diphenylcyclopropenone sensitization with weekly scalp DPC. Non-pregnant alopecia patients aged 18 to 70, suitable for DPC therapy. Individual cDNA molecules had unique molecular identifiers attached to them by the library. TCRdb redid the calling of the RACE reads with MiXCR, one entry per CDR3 protein. The profile shows about 40,000 distinct CDR3 sequences, around 3.2% of them singletons.

The chain recombines TRBV20-1 with TRBJ1-1; tentatively, D is TRBD1 (5 bases). This TCR was sampled from a man between 35 and 55 years old with alopecia areata. Some clones in this sample may be carry-over from other donors' samples. The sample in question was whole blood, obtained in connection with sensitization to the hapten diphenylcyclopropenone (DPC). CDR3: CSADSGSEAFF. The CDR3, as DNA: TGCAGTGCTGACTCAGGGTCTGAAGCTTTCTTT.